A single sample gave rise to the 29 T cell receptor beta chains below, sequenced in a study of cytomegalovirus exposure and HLA in healthy donors. The PCR employed 60 Vbeta primers together with 13 Jbeta primers. Assay: immunoSEQ multiplex PCR; the TCRdb copy retains only in-frame clones and omits some. The sample lists over 65,000 clones; over 75% were seen once. Source material: PBMCs. The receptors were sampled from a human donor in good health.

The chain joins TRBV21-1 to TRBJ2-7; TRBD2 reflects the table's D call only, with no check against the DNA. TRBV21-1 is given as a pseudogene. The CDR3 is made up of 15 amino acids. The CDR3 DNA is TGTGCCAGCAGCAAAGAGGCCGGGATCGACCACGAGCAGTACTTC. Translated: CASSKEAGIDHEQYF.

This clone appeared a few times. The rearrangement links TRBV11-2 to TRBJ1-6; D is unresolved. CDR3 length equals 16 residues. V dropped 4 bases and J dropped 5 bases, with 15 bases sitting between them. Per germline, CDR1 SGHAT and CDR2 FQNNGV. DNA of the CDR3: TGTGCCAGCAGCTCCCCCGCCGGGTTGGATAATTCACCCCTCCACTTT. Its translation: CASSSPAGLDNSPLHF.

The CDR3 DNA reads as TGTGCCAGCAGCGTAGTGGGGCAGGGCCCGAACACTGAAGCTTTCTTT. This gives the protein CASSVVGQGPNTEAFF. V is TRBV9 and J is TRBJ1-1; a possible D gene is TRBD1 (5 bases). CDR3 length: 16 residues. The V end was cut by 0 bases, the J end by 1 base, with 13 bases between. Germline V gives CDR1 SGDLS, CDR2 YYNGEE.

The chain recombines TRBV19 with TRBJ2-2; perhaps TRBD1 as D (6 bases). The CDR3 is 16 residues long. V was shortened by 5 bases and J by 4 bases, with 17 bases between the two germline ends. Germline V gene data show CDR1 as LNHDA and CDR2 as SQIVND (reference sequence). This CDR3 is CASSLWGQGSTGELFF. In DNA form, the CDR3 reads TGTGCCAGTAGTCTTTGGGGGCAGGGGAGCACCGGGGAGCTGTTTTTT.

This clone was seen once. J is TRBJ2-3 and V is TRBV11-3; TRBD2 aligns across 7 bases. J was trimmed by 0 bases and V by 4 bases; bases with no gene match: 1. There are 14 residues in the CDR3. Germline V CDR1 and CDR2: SGHNT, YENEEA. The CDR3 DNA follows: TGTGCCAGCAGCTCCGGGGGGAGCACAGATACGCAGTATTTT. Translating it yields CASSSGGSTDTQYF. Looking up the rest from reference TRBV11-3 and TRBJ2-3 gives the full variable domain: EAGVVQSPRYKIIEKKQPVAFWCNPISGHNTLYWYLQNLGQGPELLIRYENEEAVDDSQLPKDRFSAERLKGVDSTLKIQPAELGDSAVYLCASSSGGSTDTQYFGPGTRLTVL.

V and J are TRBV9 and TRBJ2-1, with 9 bases fitting TRBD2. With 4 bases clipped from V and 4 bases from J, the junction kept 6 bases outside the gene matches. Germline CDR1 and CDR2: SGDLS and YYNGEE. There are 15 residues in the CDR3. The CDR3, as DNA: TGTGCCAGCAGCACCTTAGCGGGGGAGTACAATGAGCAGTTCTTC. Protein sequence: CASSTLAGEYNEQFF.

The gene calls are TRBV6-1 and TRBJ2-3; possible D gene TRBD2, 6 bases. CDR1 MNHNS and CDR2 SASEGT come from the germline V gene. There are 12 residues in the CDR3. Trimming took off 6 bases at V and 14 bases at J, with 18 bases between the two ends. The CDR3 nucleotides are TGTGCCAGCAGGGTCAGCGGGTCGGGGCCGTATTTT. It codes for CASRVSGSGPYF.

This clone showed up just a few times. The chain is built from TRBV5-8 and TRBJ1-6; the D gene is possibly TRBD1 (6 bases). This CDR3 is built from 15 residues. V lost 4 bases, J lost 10 bases, and 18 bases lay in between. CDR1 is SGHTS and CDR2 is YDEGEE in the germline V gene. The CDR3 loop is CASSSTQGIRSPLHF. CDR3 bases: TGTGCCAGCAGCAGTACACAGGGAATTAGATCACCCCTCCACTTT.

V gene TRBV19 combines with J gene TRBJ1-3, with D perhaps TRBD1 (5 bases). This CDR3 is 18 amino acids long. V lost 7 bases and J lost 0, with 22 bases in between. CDR1 and CDR2 (germline): LNHDA, SQIVND (reference sequence). DNA for the CDR3: TGTGCCAGTACCAAACTGACCAGGACACGCTACTCTGGAAACACCATATATTTT. Its protein product is CASTKLTRTRYSGNTIYF.

This rearrangement joins TRBV6-5 to TRBJ2-3, with TRBD2 matching over 7 bases. CDR1 is MNHEY and CDR2 is SVGAGI in the germline V gene. The ends lost 5 bases at V and 0 bases at J; junction bases unmatched: 5. There are 15 residues in the CDR3. This chain's CDR3 is CASSQGRVSTDTQYF. The DNA of the CDR3 is TGTGCCAGCAGTCAAGGGAGGGTTAGCACAGATACGCAGTATTTT.

This chain links TRBV7-2 with TRBJ2-1, with D perhaps TRBD1 (5 bases). V was pared by 4 bases and J by 1 base, with 8 bases between. Germline CDR1 and CDR2: SGHTA and FQGNSA. The CDR3 length is 14 residues. The CDR3 DNA reads as TGTGCCAGCAGCTCAGGGCCATCCTACAATGAGCAGTTCTTC. Translated, it gives CASSSGPSYNEQFF.

This clone has more than one count but fewer than ten. The chain links TRBV7-2 to TRBJ1-4, with D unclear. The ends were cut back, 8 bases at V and 8 bases at J, with 15 bases in the middle. Germline V CDR1 and CDR2: SGHTA, FQGNSA. The CDR3 consists of 13 residues. This chain's CDR3 is CASEGGYEEKLFF. CDR3 nucleotides: TGTGCCAGCGAGGGAGGGTACGAAGAAAAACTGTTTTTT.

The chain is built from TRBV10-3 and TRBJ1-2; 9 nucleotides align to TRBD1. The V segment lost 3 bases and the J segment 8 bases; nucleotides outside the gene matches: 10. CDR1 and CDR2 from the germline V gene are ENHRY and SYGVKD. The CDR3 sequence is 15 residues long. The CDR3 region is CAISDPRTGEAGYTF. As DNA, the CDR3 is TGTGCCATCAGTGACCCTAGGACAGGGGAGGCGGGCTACACCTTC.

The gene calls are TRBV6-4 and TRBJ2-5; TRBD2 matches at 13 bases. Losses at the gene ends were 5 bases for V and 1 base for J; bases not matched to a gene: 7. CDR3 length: 17 residues. CDR1 MRHNA and CDR2 SNTAGT come from the germline V gene. DNA for the CDR3: TGTGCCAGCAGTCCCACGGGACTAGCGGGGAGCCAAGAGACCCAGTACTTC. The encoded protein is CASSPTGLAGSQETQYF.

This clone was seen a handful of times. The V and J genes are TRBV6-1 and TRBJ2-3; no firm D call. This CDR3 has 12 amino acids. Trimming removed 6 bases from V and 6 bases from J, with 10 bases in between. Per germline, CDR1 MNHNS and CDR2 SASEGT. CDR3: CASRTVRDTQYF. As DNA, the CDR3 is TGTGCCAGCAGGACGGTGAGGGATACGCAGTATTTT.

J is TRBJ1-3 and V is TRBV15; TRBD1 might be the D (5 bases). V dropped 0 bases and J dropped 2 bases, with 8 bases sitting between them. The CDR3 runs 15 residues. Germline CDR1 and CDR2: LNHNV and YYDKDF (reference sequence). CDR3 sequence: CATSRDLGPGNTIYF. CDR3 sequence (DNA): TGTGCCACCAGCAGAGATTTGGGGCCTGGAAACACCATATATTTT.

J is TRBJ2-1 and V is TRBV2; a weak D match, TRBD1 (5 bases). In germline, CDR1 is SNHLY, CDR2 FYNNEI. This CDR3 is built from 13 residues. V was pared by 7 bases and J by 2 bases, with 9 bases between. This CDR3 is CASIRVAYNEQFF. The CDR3 nucleotides read TGTGCCAGCATCAGGGTAGCCTACAATGAGCAGTTCTTC.

The chain combines TRBV7-6 with TRBJ2-7, with TRBD2 identical over 8 bases. The CDR3 has 15 residues. Looked up from germline, CDR1 is SGHVS and CDR2 is FNYEAQ. V was pared by 5 bases and J by 0 bases, with 6 bases of the junction left unmatched. CDR3 amino acids: CASSPASGSSYEQYF. The CDR3 nucleotides are TGTGCCAGCAGCCCGGCCAGCGGGAGCTCCTACGAGCAGTACTTC.

The chain recombines TRBV5-1 with TRBJ1-1; D perhaps matches TRBD1 (6 bases). The germline V gene has CDR1 SGHRS and CDR2 YFSETQ. This CDR3 contains 14 residues. V lost 4 bases to trimming and J lost 1 base, with 11 bases between them. CDR3 residues: CASSNRARNTEAFF. DNA of the CDR3: TGCGCCAGCAGCAACAGGGCGAGGAACACTGAAGCTTTCTTT.

The chain is built from TRBV5-1 and TRBJ2-2; maybe TRBD1 (7 bases). Germline lookup yields CDR1 SGHRS and CDR2 YFSETQ. The CDR3 spans 15 residues. The V and J ends lost 6 bases and 4 bases respectively, with 16 bases between them. The CDR3 here is CASTSVQGGTGELFF. The CDR3 DNA sequence: TGCGCCAGCACCTCAGTCCAGGGGGGCACCGGGGAGCTGTTTTTT.

This rearrangement joins TRBV6-4 to TRBJ1-5, with TRBD1 identical over 8 bases. The V gene end was trimmed by 4 bases and the J gene end by 6 bases; junction bases not matched to a gene: 5. The CDR3 runs 14 residues. Germline V gene sequence: CDR1 MRHNA, CDR2 SNTAGT. The CDR3 sequence: CASSAGGSGQPQHF. The CDR3 DNA follows: TGTGCCAGCAGTGCAGGGGGCTCGGGTCAGCCCCAGCATTTT.

CDR3 in DNA: TGTGCCAGCAGCACCAGGGGGGAAACCTACGAGCAGTACTTC. This sequence encodes CASSTRGETYEQYF. V and J are TRBV9 and TRBJ2-7; a weak D match, TRBD1 (7 bases). V was pared by 4 bases and J by 2 bases, with 13 bases between. In germline, CDR1 is SGDLS, CDR2 YYNGEE. The length of the CDR3 is 14 residues. Combining the CDR3 with reference TRBV9 and TRBJ2-7 gives the whole variable domain DSGVTQTPKHLITATGQRVTLRCSPRSGDLSVYWYQQSLDQGLQFLIQYYNGEERAKGNILERFSAQQFPDLHSELNLSSLELGDSALYFCASSTRGETYEQYFGPGTRLTVT.

CDR3 amino acids: CATCTGSGNTIYF. In DNA, the CDR3 is TGTGCCACCTGTACAGGGTCTGGAAACACCATATATTTT. The chain combines TRBV6-1 with TRBJ1-3; a weak D match, TRBD1 (6 bases). This CDR3 contains 13 residues. V was trimmed by 10 bases and J by 1 base, leaving 11 bases between them. Germline values: CDR1 MNHNS, CDR2 SASEGT.

The CDR3 bases are TGTGCCAGCAGCTTAGGGCGCGGGGGGATCACCGGGGAGCTGTTTTTT. Amino acids: CASSLGRGGITGELFF. This chain joins TRBV13 and TRBJ2-2; 8 bases map to TRBD2. The CDR3 contains 16 residues. Germline CDR1 is PRHDT and CDR2 is FYEKMQ (reference sequence). V was clipped by 0 bases and J by 4 bases; unmatched bases: 4.

This clone was counted a few times. This rearrangement joins TRBV9 to TRBJ2-1; D is possibly TRBD2 (6 bases). Trimming removed 0 bases from V and 7 bases from J, with 17 bases in between. From germline, CDR1 is SGDLS and CDR2 YYNGEE. The length of the CDR3 is 16 residues. The CDR3 sequence: CASSVGSGTGTNEQFF. The CDR3 DNA reads TGTGCCAGCAGCGTAGGGTCCGGGACTGGGACTAATGAGCAGTTCTTC.

This clone has only one observation. The V and J genes are TRBV4-1 and TRBJ2-7; perhaps TRBD2 as D (7 bases). Trimming removed 3 bases at V and 4 bases at J, with 10 bases between. Germline loops: CDR1 MGHRA, CDR2 YSYEKL. The length of the CDR3 is 13 residues. CDR3: CASSQGGQYEQYF. DNA for the CDR3: TGCGCCAGCAGCCAGGGGGGGCAATACGAGCAGTACTTC.

The chain employs TRBV7-2 and TRBJ2-3, with 14 bases aligning to TRBD2. CDR3 length: 16 residues. V trimming: 5 bases; J trimming: 5 bases; junction bases outside the gene matches: 6. Germline V CDR1 and CDR2: SGHTA, FQGNSA. The CDR3 sequence: CASSTTSGGAKDTQYF. The CDR3 DNA sequence: TGTGCCAGCAGCACGACTAGCGGGGGGGCCAAAGATACGCAGTATTTT.

The chain is built from TRBV6-1 and TRBJ2-1; D is perhaps TRBD2 (5 bases). CDR3 size: 14 residues. The germline gives CDR1 MNHNS, CDR2 SASEGT. Between the trimmed V and J ends, which lost 6 bases and 1 base, there was a span of 10 bases. The CDR3 DNA sequence: TGTGCCAGCAGGGGTAGCGTATCCTACAATGAGCAGTTCTTC. The encoded protein is CASRGSVSYNEQFF.

The chain carries TRBV7-3 and TRBJ1-1; D is unclear. The V gene's germline CDR1 is SGHTA and CDR2 FQGTGA. Trimming took off 5 bases at V and 1 base at J, with 8 bases between the two ends. CDR3 length: 13 amino acids. CDR3 residues: CASSPNRNTEAFF. CDR3 coding DNA: TGTGCCAGCAGCCCCAACAGGAACACTGAAGCTTTCTTT.